The next 18 T cell receptor beta chains were all read from a single sample in a study of tumor-infiltrating lymphocytes in primary liver carcinoma. Total RNA amounting to around 450 ng was the source from which TCR beta cDNA was made with a constant-region primer. The TCR beta library was amplified through three nested multiplex PCR rounds in a modified ARM-PCR procedure. The first two PCR rounds used TRBV1-TRBV30 primers with a Cbeta primer, roughly 10 cycles each. MiXCR, applied by TCRdb to the multiplex PCR reads, yields one record per CDR3 protein. Of about 44,000 distinct CDR3 sequences listed, over 65% are singletons. The study co-extracted DNA and RNA from around 20-30 mg of unsorted bulk tissue. The specimen was liver tumor tissue from sampling region 3. Subset indicated: tumor region T3, left-lateral pole. All receptors derive from a man between 35 and 55 years old with primary liver carcinoma and hepatitis B virus infection.

The V call is TRBV29-1, the J call TRBJ2-3; maybe TRBD2 (6 bases). Germline V CDR1 and CDR2: SQVTM, ANQGSEA. CDR3 length: 15 amino acids. Trimming took 7 bases from V and 2 from J, leaving 19 bases between them. The CDR3 reads CSAPGTPSNTDTQYF. CDR3 DNA sequence: TGCAGCGCTCCCGGGACTCCTTCTAACACAGATACGCAGTATTTT.

The chain joins TRBV11-2 to TRBJ2-1, with D possibly TRBD1 on 5 matching bases. The V gene lost 9 bases and the J gene lost 10 bases, with 19 bases spanning the gap. Germline V gene sequence: CDR1 SGHAT, CDR2 FQNNGV. The CDR3 is 13 residues long. Written as DNA, the CDR3 is TGTGCCAGTAGACCAAGGGGCCCGTCCGAGCAGTTCTTC. Its protein is CASRPRGPSEQFF.

A remark on this clonotype: It is likely a read error, because the conserved phenylalanine at the end of the CDR3 is missing. CDR3: CASSANGRALKEQYL. As DNA, the CDR3 is TGTGCCAGCAGTGCTAACGGGAGGGCCCTAAAAGAGCAGTACCTC. The J gene is TRBJ2-7, the V gene TRBV11-2, with 8 bases lining up with TRBD2. The J segment lost 7 bases and the V segment lost 6 bases, leaving 14 bases of the junction unmatched. Germline V gene data show CDR1 as SGHAT and CDR2 as FQNNGV. The CDR3 contains 15 residues.

The gene calls are TRBV6-6 and TRBJ2-1; 7 bases map to TRBD2. The CDR3 is 14 amino acids. Unmatched junction bases numbered 8, after V lost 2 bases and J lost 10 bases. CDR1 and CDR2 (germline): MNHNY, SVGAGI (reference sequence). Here the CDR3 reads CASSYGGRVVEQFF. In DNA form, the CDR3 reads TGTGCCAGCAGTTACGGCGGGAGAGTGGTGGAGCAGTTCTTC.

On this clonotype itself: A much bigger clone sits one base away, suggesting this may be a read error. The chain recombines TRBV2 with TRBJ2-5, with a tentative D call TRBD1 (5 bases). Germline assignment: CDR1 SNHLY and CDR2 FYNNEI. This CDR3 spans 11 amino acids. CDR3 residues: CACSEKQAQYF. As DNA, the CDR3 is TGTGCCTGCAGTGAAAAACAGGCCCAGTACTTC.

At least ten counts were recorded for this clonotype. The chain links TRBV5-1 to TRBJ2-2; 7 nucleotides agree with TRBD1. CDR3 length: 15 amino acids. CDR1 SGHRS and CDR2 YFSETQ come from the germline V gene. V trimming: 4 bases; J trimming: 0 bases; junction bases outside the gene matches: 3. This chain's CDR3 is CASSDRVPNTGELFF. The CDR3 DNA reads TGCGCCAGCAGCGACAGGGTCCCGAACACCGGGGAGCTGTTTTTT.

For the CDR3, the DNA is TGTGCCTGGTCCAGGACGCTTAATAGCGAGCAGTACTTC. This translates into CAWSRTLNSEQYF. The gene calls are TRBV30 and TRBJ2-7; D not certain. CDR1 and CDR2 (germline): GTSNPN, SVGIG (reference sequence). This CDR3 is built from 13 residues. The ends were cut back, 5 bases at V and 6 bases at J, with 17 bases in the middle. The variable domain in full, completed from reference TRBV30 and TRBJ2-7, reads SQTIHQWPATLVQPVGSPLSLECTVEGTSNPNLYWYRQAAGRGLQLLFYSVGIGQISSEVPQNLSASRPQDRQFILSSKKLLLSDSGFYLCAWSRTLNSEQYFGPGTRLTVT.

About this clonotype: One end of the junction does not line up with germline, which may come from a read error. CDR3 sequence: CSVDSSYTVAFF. Written as DNA, the CDR3 is TGCAGCGTTGACAGTAGTTACACTGTAGCTTTCTTT. This chain uses TRBV29-1 with TRBJ1-1, with D uncertain. The germline CDR1 and CDR2 sequences are SQVTM and ANQGSEA. The CDR3 consists of 12 residues. The whole variable domain, remainder taken from reference TRBV29-1 and TRBJ1-1, is SAVISQKPSRDICQRGTSLTIQCQVDSQVTMMFWYRQQPGQSLTLIATANQGSEATYESGFVIDKFPISRPNLTFSTLTVSNMSPEDSSIYLCSVDSSYTVAFFGQGTRLTVV.

Concerning this clonotype itself: A much larger clonotype is one base distant, so this may be a read error. The rearrangement joins TRBV7-3 to TRBJ1-1; the D is unclear. The ends were cut back, 1 base at V and 4 bases at J, with 7 bases in the middle. CDR1 and CDR2 from the germline V gene are SGHTA and FQGTGA. The CDR3 contains 13 residues. The DNA of the CDR3 is TGTGCCAGCAGCTTAAAGGATTCCACTGAAGCTTTCTTT. Translation gives CASSLKDSTEAFF.

This chain connects TRBV29-1 to TRBJ1-1, with D tentatively TRBD1 (6 bases). This CDR3 has 13 residues. From germline, CDR1 is SQVTM and CDR2 ANQGSEA. V lost 5 bases, J lost 1 base, and 11 bases lay in between. The chain's CDR3 is CSVRQVPNTEAFF. The CDR3 DNA is TGCAGCGTTCGACAGGTCCCGAACACTGAAGCTTTCTTT. Based on the CDR3 plus reference TRBV29-1 and TRBJ1-1, the full variable domain is SAVISQKPSRDICQRGTSLTIQCQVDSQVTMMFWYRQQPGQSLTLIATANQGSEATYESGFVIDKFPISRPNLTFSTLTVSNMSPEDSSIYLCSVRQVPNTEAFFGQGTRLTVV.

The chain combines TRBV28 with TRBJ1-1, with D unresolved. Germline CDR1 reads MDHEN; CDR2 reads SYDVKM. CDR3 length equals 16 residues. The V and J ends lost 7 bases and 5 bases respectively, with 23 bases between them. The CDR3 region has the DNA TGTGCCAGCACCCTTGCCTTTGTGGGTGTAGGGACTGAAGCTTTCTTT. Its translation: CASTLAFVGVGTEAFF.

A note on this clonotype: Since a much larger clone is just one base distant, this may be a read error. This sequence joins TRBV5-4 and TRBJ2-3, with 11 bases that match TRBD2. CDR1 is SGHNT and CDR2 is YYREEE in the germline V gene (reference sequence). This CDR3 is 17 amino acids long. CDR3 residues: CASSTITGTSGTYTQYF. The DNA of the CDR3 is TGTGCCAGCAGTACGATAACTGGGACTAGCGGCACATATACGCAGTATTTT.

Remarks on this clonotype: A single base separates this from a much larger clone, so it may be a read error. The chain links TRBV28 to TRBJ2-3, with D possibly called TRBD1 or TRBD2 (7 bases each). Germline V gene sequence: CDR1 MDHEN, CDR2 SYDVKM. This CDR3 contains 13 residues. The V gene lost 10 bases and the J gene lost 7 bases, with 18 bases spanning the gap. CDR3 coding DNA: TGTGCCATCAGCTACAGGGGAGGGAATACGCAGTATTTT. This codes for CAISYRGGNTQYF.

Regarding this clonotype: At one end the junction does not follow the germline gene, possibly because of a read error. The chain recombines TRBV11-2 with TRBJ1-4; D possibly corresponds to TRBD1 (5 bases). CDR3 length: 14 residues. The germline V gene encodes CDR1 SGHAT and CDR2 FQNNGV. As DNA, the CDR3 is TGTGTCAGCAGTTTAGAGGCTGGGGACGAAAAACTGTTTTTT. Translating gives CVSSLEAGDEKLFF.

The rearrangement joins TRBV5-1 to TRBJ2-3; maybe TRBD2 (5 bases). This CDR3 has 14 residues. Germline CDR1 and CDR2: SGHRS and YFSETQ. V was cut by 8 bases and J by 6 bases, with 19 bases left in between. CDR3 nucleotides: TGCGCCAGTAGCCGGAGAGGGCCCACGGATACGCAGTATTTT. It codes for CASSRRGPTDTQYF.

On this clonotype: This is likely a read error, given that the CDR3 carries no conserved phenylalanine or tryptophan at its end. The chain recombines TRBV11-2 with TRBJ2-1; 8 bases are shared with TRBD2. CDR1 is SGHAT and CDR2 is FQNNGV in the germline V gene. This CDR3 has 16 amino acids. Trimming at V came to 3 bases and at J to 9 bases, leaving 13 bases not matched to a gene. The CDR3 DNA sequence: TGTGCCAGCAGCTTCGATATCGGACTAGCCGTCGGTGAGCAGTTCTCC. Protein: CASSFDIGLAVGEQFS.

The rearrangement links TRBV7-3 to TRBJ2-3, with 8 bases identical to TRBD2. Per the germline V gene, CDR1 is SGHTA and CDR2 is FQGTGA. The CDR3 length is 13 residues. V shed 5 bases, J shed 3 bases, and the junction held 1 base outside the gene matches. CDR3 loop: CASSPGGTDTQYF. CDR3 DNA: TGTGCCAGCAGCCCGGGGGGGACAGATACGCAGTATTTT.

This clonotype was seen more than once but under ten times. The chain combines TRBV11-2 with TRBJ2-5; a possible D gene is TRBD2 (6 bases). Germline V gives CDR1 SGHAT, CDR2 FQNNGV. The CDR3 loop spans 15 amino acids. This chain's CDR3 is CGRSRDSAHQETQYF. The CDR3 DNA reads as TGTGGCAGATCCCGGGACTCGGCCCACCAAGAGACCCAGTACTTC. The full variable domain, with the rest looked up from reference TRBV11-2 and TRBJ2-5, is EAGVAQSPRYKIIEKRQSVAFWCNPISGHATLYWYQQILGQGPKLLIQFQNNGVVDDSQLPKDRFSAERLKGVDSTLKIQPAKLEDSAVYLCGRSRDSAHQETQYFGPGTRLLVL.